This TCR beta chain was profiled in a study of cytomegalovirus exposure and HLA in healthy donors. The overall study: Among the roughly 370 genotyped donors, approximately 80% were placed in the Caucasian-associated ancestry cluster.

V was trimmed by 4 bases and J by 6 bases, leaving 19 bases between them. Looked up from germline, CDR1 is MDHEN and CDR2 is SYDVKM. The CDR3 totals 16 residues. The primer mix had 60 Vbeta and 13 Jbeta primers. Assay: immunoSEQ multiplex PCR; the TCRdb copy retains only in-frame clones and omits some. Of approximately 110,000 clones in the sample, 80% were seen once. Study-wide findings and caveats: Analysis was carried out at a later point, and it linked a missense DCLRE1C variant to TCR beta V- and J-gene trimming. TCR beta V segments were, for the most part, productive about 87% or about 30% of the time in an earlier analysis.

With respect to this clone: Antigen unknown.

The material sequenced was PBMCs. This TCR derives from a man aged 45-65 years in good health and CMV-seronegative. The chain is built from TRBV28 and TRBJ2-1, with a tentative D call TRBD1 (5 bases). CDR3 sequence: CASSSLSWGAINEQFF. CDR3 bases: TGTGCCAGCAGTTCTCTCTCATGGGGCGCGATCAATGAGCAGTTCTTC.